This TCR beta chain was sequenced during a study of early T cells in non-severe SARS-CoV-2 infection. General study results and limits: Anti-spike CD8 responses were favored in VDJdb matching, and private and CD4 specificities were missed.

This CDR3 has 17 amino acids. V lost 0 bases and J lost 5; bases outside the gene matches: 12. Germline V gene lookup returns CDR1 MNHEY and CDR2 SVGAGI. Comment on this clonotype: Its antigen remains unidentified.

TCRdb re-called the 5' RACE reads with MiXCR, one entry per CDR3 protein. The sample consists of 50,000 to 70,000 distinct CDR3 sequences, around 12% of them appearing once. The sample comprised whole blood. The chain is built from TRBV6-5 and TRBJ2-5; 7 bases fit TRBD2. The sequence was collected from an adult who was a healthcare worker with PCR-confirmed SARS-CoV-2 infection or an uninfected control (not recorded which). The CDR3 bases are TGTGCCAGCAGTTACTCGCCTGGCGGGAGCTCATATGAGACCCAGTACTTC. It codes for CASSYSPGGSSYETQYF.